The 11 T cell receptor beta chains below were found in one sample sequenced in a study of OX40 agonist ivuxolimab in advanced cancers. Method: immunoSEQ multiplex PCR; TCRdb's copy keeps in-frame clones and lacks some. The sample yields fewer than 15,000 clones, 84% seen once. The sequencing here drew on CD4+ or CD8+ T cells sorted from blood, taken in a trial of the OX40 agonist ivuxolimab. The receptor set was obtained from an adult with an advanced solid tumor such as melanoma, head and neck, liver or kidney cancer.

This clone occurred a few times. The gene calls are TRBV29-1 and TRBJ2-2; the D gene is possibly TRBD2 (6 bases). CDR1 and CDR2 (germline): SQVTM, ANQGSEA. The CDR3 runs to 12 residues. The V end lost 4 bases, the J end lost 4 bases, and 7 bases lay between the germline ends. Written as DNA, the CDR3 is TGCAGCGTTGTCGGGAGCACCGGGGAGCTGTTTTTT. Amino acid sequence: CSVVGSTGELFF.

The V and J genes are TRBV28 and TRBJ2-3; no definite D call. This CDR3 contains 14 residues. The germline V gene encodes CDR1 MDHEN and CDR2 SYDVKM. The V end lost 10 bases, the J end lost 2 bases, and 16 bases lay between the germline ends. CDR3 sequence reads: CATIGRANTDTQYF. In DNA, the CDR3 is TGTGCCACCATCGGACGAGCAAACACAGATACGCAGTATTTT.

The chain combines TRBV6-5 with TRBJ1-1; 9 nucleotides agree with TRBD1. The CDR3 has 14 amino acids. CDR1 is MNHEY and CDR2 is SVGAGI in the germline V gene. With 2 bases clipped from V and 11 bases from J, the junction kept 9 bases outside the gene matches. The CDR3 DNA reads TGTGCCAGCAGTTACCAAAGGGACAGGGTTCTTGCTTTCTTT. As protein: CASSYQRDRVLAFF.

The chain's CDR3 is CASSYSHTGELFF. The CDR3 DNA reads TGTGCCAGCAGTTACAGTCACACCGGGGAGCTGTTTTTT. The rearrangement links TRBV6-6 to TRBJ2-2; D unresolved. Germline V CDR1 and CDR2: MNHNY, SVGAGI (reference sequence). The CDR3 runs to 13 residues. The V end lost 2 bases, the J end lost 3 bases, and 4 bases lay between the germline ends.

The rearrangement links TRBV19 to TRBJ2-7; D not certain. V was shortened by 2 bases and J by 6 bases, with 5 bases between the two germline ends. The CDR3 totals 11 residues. CDR1 LNHDA and CDR2 SQIVND come from the germline V gene (reference sequence). CDR3 protein: CASSITGEQYF. In DNA, the CDR3 is TGTGCCAGTAGTATAACCGGCGAGCAGTACTTC. The variable domain in full, with the rest retrieved from reference TRBV19 and TRBJ2-7, is DGGITQSPKYLFRKEGQNVTLSCEQNLNHDAMYWYRQDPGQGLRLIYYSQIVNDFQKGDIAEGYSVSREKKESFPLTVTSAQKNPTAFYLCASSITGEQYFGPGTRLTVT.

The chain links TRBV20-1 to TRBJ2-6; D gene unclear. Trimming took 8 bases from V and 2 from J, leaving 1 base between them. The V gene's germline CDR1 is DFQATT and CDR2 SNEGSKA (reference sequence). The CDR3 has 10 amino acids. In DNA, the CDR3 is TGCAGTACTGGGGCCAACGTCCTGACTTTC. Residues: CSTGANVLTF.

The chain recombines TRBV30 with TRBJ1-1; D may be TRBD1 (5 bases). Trimming removed 3 bases at V and 8 bases at J, with 13 bases between. The CDR3 loop spans 12 amino acids. CDR1 GTSNPN and CDR2 SVGIG come from the germline V gene (reference sequence). The CDR3 sequence is CAWSVGGVEAFF. CDR3 nucleotides: TGTGCCTGGAGCGTGGGGGGGGTGGAAGCTTTCTTT.

This chain joins TRBV5-8 and TRBJ2-7; no clear D gene. Trimming stripped 0 bases from V and 3 bases from J, with 10 bases between. Per germline, CDR1 SGHTS and CDR2 YDEGEE. The CDR3 covers 14 residues. CDR3 DNA sequence: TGTGCCAGCAGCTTGGAAGGGAAACACTACGAGCAGTACTTC. Its translation: CASSLEGKHYEQYF.

The rearrangement links TRBV30 to TRBJ2-5; weak D call: TRBD2 (5 bases). The CDR3 extends over 16 amino acids. Looked up from germline, CDR1 is GTSNPN and CDR2 is SVGIG (reference sequence). Trimming took 0 bases from V and 4 from J, leaving 18 bases between them. CDR3 nucleotide sequence: TGTGCCTGGAGTGTACTATGGCCGAGGGCGGGAGAGACCCAGTACTTC. Amino acids: CAWSVLWPRAGETQYF. The full variable domain, its missing parts supplied by reference TRBV30 and TRBJ2-5, is SQTIHQWPATLVQPVGSPLSLECTVEGTSNPNLYWYRQAAGRGLQLLFYSVGIGQISSEVPQNLSASRPQDRQFILSSKKLLLSDSGFYLCAWSVLWPRAGETQYFGPGTRLLVL.

The chain combines TRBV7-9 with TRBJ2-4; unclear D gene. CDR1 is SEHNR, CDR2 FQNEAQ, per germline (reference sequence). With 1 base removed from V and 10 bases from J, the gap between germline ends came to 5 bases. The CDR3 covers 11 residues. The CDR3 region is CASSLGQIQYF. Here the CDR3 DNA reads TGTGCCAGCAGCTTAGGGCAGATTCAGTACTTC.

The chain recombines TRBV30 with TRBJ2-2; 7 bases are a match to TRBD1. Trimming took 1 base from V and 1 from J; bases not matched to a gene: 3. This CDR3 contains 15 residues. Germline CDR1 is GTSNPN and CDR2 is SVGIG (reference sequence). Here the CDR3 reads CAWSAGQVNTGELFF. Written as DNA, the CDR3 is TGTGCCTGGAGTGCCGGACAGGTGAACACCGGGGAGCTGTTTTTT.